This TCR beta chain was identified during a study of blood T cell repertoires in COVID-19. About the study: Researchers got acute and convalescent COVID-19 samples from the United States, Italy and Spain. The analysed material was cDNA or gDNA that came from T cells, B-cell-depleted T cells, or PBMCs.

In the study's own analysis: Estimates of nucleated cell counts were drawn from the amplification of reference gene primers. TCRdb's copy holds only in-frame clones and misses some; the assay was immunoSEQ multiplex PCR. That table furnishes V, J and clone size, whereas the DNA furnished D and trimming. The table includes approximately 180,000 clones, roughly nine tenths detected once. CDR3 length: 16 residues. Trimming stripped 5 bases from V and 4 bases from J, with 19 bases between. CDR1 SGHTA and CDR2 FQGNSA come from the germline V gene. The age range of participants was 18 to 89 years, with residence in around 22 US areas.

The specimen sequenced was PBMCs or T cells enriched from blood (not recorded which). V usage is TRBV7-2 and J usage is TRBJ2-3, with D perhaps TRBD1 (5 bases). This sequence originates from a woman aged 40 to 50 with acute COVID-19. The CDR3, as DNA: TGTGCCAGCAGCACCATGGCAGGGATTGAGTCAGATACGCAGTATTTT. This sequence encodes CASSTMAGIESDTQYF.